This TCR beta chain was sequenced during a study of Ad26.COV2.S vaccination and SARS-CoV-2 variants. Study results and caveats: Similar non-spike TCR breadth was observed in recipients of vaccine and of placebo.

A note on this clone: Its antigen remains unknown.

Clones were sequenced by immunoSEQ multiplex PCR, and TCRdb holds only the in-frame ones, with some missing. The data hold more than 120,000 clones, with 86% observed a single time. CDR1 is MDHEN, CDR2 SYDVKM, per germline. CDR3 length equals 13 residues. V shed 8 bases and J shed 5 bases, with 15 bases lying between them. The chain is built from TRBV28 and TRBJ1-2; the D is unclear. The input for sequencing was peripheral blood, taken after recovery from COVID-19. The source is a human donor who had recovered from COVID-19. The DNA of the CDR3 is TGTGCCAGCTCCCCACCTGGGCGGTATGGCTACACCTTC. It codes for CASSPPGRYGYTF.